This record covers a single T cell receptor (beta chain). V lost 5 bases and J 7 bases, leaving 18 bases between the germline ends. In germline, CDR1 is GTSNPN, CDR2 SVGIG (reference sequence). This CDR3 has 14 amino acids. The entry originates in a study of blood T cell repertoires in COVID-19. Across the whole study: The samples span acute and convalescent COVID-19 from the United States, Italy and Spain. PBMCs, B-cell-depleted T cells, or T cells provided the cDNA or gDNA that made up the material.

The authors' processing: Amplification from reference gene primers served as the basis for estimated nucleated cell counts. Libraries were prepared by immunoSEQ multiplex PCR; TCRdb keeps only in-frame clonotypes and omits some of them. V and J calls and clone size are copied from that table; D and trimming were computed from the DNA. The top ten hold about 5% of the sample, which has about 49,000 clones, 86% seen once. The sequencing input was peripheral blood. The clonotype was recovered from a man in his forties with active COVID-19. V is TRBV30 and J is TRBJ2-1; TRBD1 is a possible D gene (6 bases). CDR3 in DNA: TGTGCCTGGGGTACAGCAGGGGCGAGAAATGAGCAGTTCTTC. It encodes CAWGTAGARNEQFF. Drawing the rest from reference TRBV30 and TRBJ2-1, the complete variable domain is SQTIHQWPATLVQPVGSPLSLECTVEGTSNPNLYWYRQAAGRGLQLLFYSVGIGQISSEVPQNLSASRPQDRQFILSSKKLLLSDSGFYLCAWGTAGARNEQFFGPGTRLTVL.